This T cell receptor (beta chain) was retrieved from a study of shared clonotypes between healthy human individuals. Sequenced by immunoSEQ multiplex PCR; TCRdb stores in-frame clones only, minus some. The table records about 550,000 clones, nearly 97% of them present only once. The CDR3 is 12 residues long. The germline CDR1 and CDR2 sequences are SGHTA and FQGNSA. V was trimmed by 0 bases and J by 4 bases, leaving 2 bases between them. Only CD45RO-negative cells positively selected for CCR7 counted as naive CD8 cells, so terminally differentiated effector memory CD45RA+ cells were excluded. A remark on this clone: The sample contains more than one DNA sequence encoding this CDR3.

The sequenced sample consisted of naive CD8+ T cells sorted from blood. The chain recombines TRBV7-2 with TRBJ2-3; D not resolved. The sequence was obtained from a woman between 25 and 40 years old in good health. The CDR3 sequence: CASSLAADTQYF. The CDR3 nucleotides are TGTGCCAGCAGCTTAGCCGCAGATACGCAGTATTTT.